A single sample is the source of the 25 T cell receptor beta chains below, sequenced in a study of somatic mutations in cytotoxic T cells in rheumatoid arthritis (dated by TCRdb to 2016 to 2017). Library prep was done by the immunoSEQ multiplex PCR assay. Held by TCRdb, this immuneACCESS table contains in-frame sequences only and omits some clones. Under half of the omission traces to an unresolved V gene where checked; the cause of the rest is unknown. The sample profile shows some 25,000 clones; nearly 75% of them were found once. The top ten constitute 7.5% to 10% of the sample. The sequenced sample consisted of CD8+ T cells sorted from blood. Receptor source: a young woman in good health.

The V call is TRBV6-4, the J call TRBJ2-3; 8 bases fit TRBD2. Germline V lookup: CDR1 MRHNA, CDR2 SNTAGT. J gave up 3 bases and V 3 bases, and 2 bases lay outside the gene matches. The CDR3 runs to 14 residues. The CDR3 DNA reads TGTGCCAGCAGTGAGGGCGGGGGGACAGATACGCAGTATTTT. It codes for CASSEGGGTDTQYF.

J is TRBJ2-3 and V is TRBV9; 11 nucleotides line up with TRBD2. The CDR3 is made up of 14 amino acids. The germline V gene encodes CDR1 SGDLS and CDR2 YYNGEE. The ends lost 7 bases at V and 4 bases at J; junction bases unmatched: 5. The CDR3 DNA follows: TGTGCCAGCCAAGGTAGCGGGGGGGCAGATACGCAGTATTTT. Translating it yields CASQGSGGADTQYF.

J is TRBJ2-5 and V is TRBV9; 8 bases align to TRBD2. The V gene's germline CDR1 is SGDLS and CDR2 YYNGEE. This CDR3 is built from 15 residues. V lost 0 bases and J lost 5; bases outside the gene matches: 6. CDR3 nucleotide sequence: TGTGCCAGCAGCGTAGACCGGGGGGGCCTGGAGACCCAGTACTTC. It is translated as CASSVDRGGLETQYF.

V usage is TRBV7-7 and J usage is TRBJ2-1, with TRBD2 identical over 11 bases. The trim removed 5 bases at V and 7 bases at J, leaving 7 bases unmatched. The CDR3 runs to 15 residues. Germline V gene data show CDR1 as SSHAT and CDR2 as FNYEAQ (reference sequence). In DNA form, the CDR3 reads TGTGCCAGCAGCCTAGGGACTAGCGGACCTAATGAGCAGTTCTTC. Translated: CASSLGTSGPNEQFF.

This CDR3 is CASSYTSGGNSYNEQFF. CDR3 DNA sequence: TGTGCCAGCAGCTATACTAGCGGGGGGAACTCCTACAATGAGCAGTTCTTC. This chain joins TRBV7-9 and TRBJ2-1, with 12 bases lining up with TRBD2. V gave up 4 bases and J gave up 0 bases; unmatched junction bases: 4. This CDR3 is built from 17 residues. Germline CDR1 SEHNR, CDR2 FQNEAQ (reference sequence).

On this clone: An end of the junction does not agree with germline; a read error may underlie this. The rearrangement joins TRBV30 to TRBJ2-2; 15 nucleotides match TRBD2. The CDR3 has 13 amino acids. The germline V gene has CDR1 GTSNPN and CDR2 SVGIG (reference sequence). The CDR3 DNA follows: TGTGTCTGGACTAGCGGGGGGGCTGGGGAGCTGTTTTTT. It translates to CVWTSGGAGELFF.

The gene calls are TRBV10-1 and TRBJ2-3, with D perhaps TRBD1 (5 bases). V was pared by 6 bases and J by 2 bases, with 15 bases between. Germline lookup yields CDR1 WNHNN and CDR2 SYGVQD (reference sequence). There are 15 residues in the CDR3. CDR3 sequence (DNA): TGCGCCAGCAGGGAACCAGACAGTTACACAGATACGCAGTATTTT. Its translation: CASREPDSYTDTQYF.

A few counts support this clone. V usage is TRBV11-2 and J usage is TRBJ2-1; TRBD1 is a possible D gene (5 bases). Trimming cost V 1 base and J 0 bases, with 7 bases left between them. The CDR3 spans 15 residues. The germline V gene has CDR1 SGHAT and CDR2 FQNNGV. This CDR3 reads CASSLGGASYNEQFF. Here the CDR3 DNA reads TGTGCCAGCAGCTTAGGTGGGGCCTCCTACAATGAGCAGTTCTTC.

The chain uses TRBV19 and TRBJ1-5, with 10 bases fitting TRBD1. After removal of 4 bases from V and 3 bases from J, the junction contained 6 bases not matched to a gene. Germline V CDR1 and CDR2: LNHDA, SQIVND (reference sequence). The CDR3 has 16 amino acids. CDR3 DNA: TGTGCCAGTAGTACGACAGGGGGCTCCCCCAATCAGCCCCAGCATTTT. It yields the protein CASSTTGGSPNQPQHF.

The V and J genes are TRBV30 and TRBJ1-1; D remains unclear. The germline CDR1 and CDR2 sequences are GTSNPN and SVGIG (reference sequence). The CDR3 has 13 amino acids. Trimming took 0 bases from V and 1 from J, leaving 6 bases between them. The CDR3 sequence is CAWSVAQNTEAFF. The DNA of the CDR3 is TGTGCCTGGAGTGTTGCCCAGAACACTGAAGCTTTCTTT.

The count of this clone is one. The J gene is TRBJ1-5, the V gene TRBV7-8; 10 nucleotides line up with TRBD1. Trimming at V came to 3 bases and at J to 6 bases, leaving 5 bases not matched to a gene. From germline, CDR1 is SGHVS and CDR2 FQNEAQ. The CDR3 runs to 15 residues. The CDR3 protein is CASSFGTGVTQPQHF. As DNA, the CDR3 is TGTGCCAGCAGCTTCGGGACAGGGGTGACTCAGCCCCAGCATTTT.

The rearrangement uses TRBV7-6 and TRBJ1-2; tentative D call: TRBD1 (5 bases). Germline V gene sequence: CDR1 SGHVS, CDR2 FNYEAQ. CDR3 length: 15 residues. Trimming shortened V by 1 base and J by 3 bases, and 12 bases separated the two germline ends. CDR3 sequence: CASSLVAGLDYGYTF. In DNA form, the CDR3 reads TGTGCCAGCAGCTTAGTCGCAGGGTTGGACTATGGCTACACCTTC.

In this sample, this clone turned up a few times. The CDR3 loop is CASSLETGAMNTEAFF. The CDR3 nucleotides are TGTGCCAGCAGCTTAGAAACGGGGGCTATGAACACTGAAGCTTTCTTT. V and J are TRBV7-6 and TRBJ1-1, with D possibly TRBD1 on 6 matching bases. The CDR3 contains 16 residues. Germline V gene data show CDR1 as SGHVS and CDR2 as FNYEAQ. V shed 1 base and J shed 0 bases, with 12 bases lying between them.

The rearrangement joins TRBV6-1 to TRBJ1-1; D remains ambiguous. Germline V CDR1 and CDR2: MNHNS, SASEGT. The CDR3 spans 13 residues. V was trimmed by 2 bases and J by 7 bases, leaving 11 bases between them. This CDR3 reads CASSELGQIEAFF. The CDR3 DNA follows: TGTGCCAGCAGTGAACTCGGGCAGATTGAAGCTTTCTTT.

This clone has more than one count but fewer than ten. The rearrangement joins TRBV7-9 to TRBJ1-5; 7 bases are a match to TRBD1. Germline V CDR1 and CDR2: SEHNR, FQNEAQ (reference sequence). The CDR3 length is 14 residues. J lost 5 bases, V lost 5 bases, and 6 bases had no gene match. The CDR3 DNA sequence: TGTGCCAGCAGCGAAGGGACAGCCTATCAGCCCCAGCATTTT. Residues: CASSEGTAYQPQHF. Full variable domain (missing parts from reference TRBV7-9 and TRBJ1-5): DTGVSQNPRHKITKRGQNVTFRCDPISEHNRLYWYRQTLGQGPEFLTYFQNEAQLEKSRLLSDRFSAERPKGSFSTLEIQRTEQGDSAMYLCASSEGTAYQPQHFGDGTRLSIL.

This chain links TRBV6-5 with TRBJ1-2; 8 nucleotides agree with TRBD1. The CDR3 sequence is 16 residues long. Per the germline V gene, CDR1 is MNHEY and CDR2 is SVGAGI. Trimming took 0 bases from V and 0 from J; bases not matched to a gene: 3. The CDR3 loop reads CASSYSVTGANYGYTF. As DNA, the CDR3 is TGTGCCAGCAGTTACTCGGTGACAGGGGCTAACTATGGCTACACCTTC.

This chain joins TRBV27 and TRBJ1-1; 7 bases are a match to TRBD1. Germline trimming cut 6 bases from V and 6 bases from J; bases unmatched to any gene: 13. CDR1 is MNHEY and CDR2 is SMNVEV in the germline V gene (reference sequence). The CDR3 loop spans 15 amino acids. CDR3 DNA: TGTGCCAGCAGCCCGATCCCTCTCAGGGGGGCTGAAGCTTTCTTT. Translated, it gives CASSPIPLRGAEAFF.

This clone was seen a few times. The chain uses TRBV5-4 and TRBJ2-7, with no clear D. V lost 4 bases and J lost 7, with 9 bases in between. In germline, CDR1 is SGHNT, CDR2 YYREEE (reference sequence). The CDR3 totals 11 residues. CDR3 residues: CASSLKEEQYF. The CDR3 coding sequence is TGTGCCAGCAGCCTAAAAGAAGAGCAGTACTTC. Together with reference TRBV5-4 and TRBJ2-7, the CDR3 gives the full variable domain: ETGVTQSPTHLIKTRGQQVTLRCSSQSGHNTVSWYQQALGQGPQFIFQYYREEENGRGNFPPRFSGLQFPNYSSELNVNALELDDSALYLCASSLKEEQYFGPGTRLTVT.

The rearrangement joins TRBV4-2 to TRBJ2-7; 7 nucleotides match TRBD2. From germline, CDR1 is LGHNA and CDR2 YNFKEQ. Trimming at V came to 2 bases and at J to 2 bases, leaving 3 bases not matched to a gene. This CDR3 has 14 residues. Written as DNA, the CDR3 is TGTGCCAGCAGCCAAAGGGAGGGGACCTACGAGCAGTACTTC. This translates into CASSQREGTYEQYF.

The chain recombines TRBV28 with TRBJ2-3, with a weak D call TRBD2 (6 bases). This CDR3 has 17 residues. Per the germline V gene, CDR1 is MDHEN and CDR2 is SYDVKM. Deletions cut 2 bases from V and 5 bases from J, with 20 bases between. CDR3 nucleotides: TGTGCCAGCAGTTTAGACCCCCGGAGGGGTATAGTAGATACGCAGTATTTT. It codes for CASSLDPRRGIVDTQYF.

The chain uses TRBV7-6 and TRBJ2-2; D uncertain. Germline V gene data show CDR1 as SGHVS and CDR2 as FNYEAQ. The CDR3 sequence is 13 residues long. Trimming cost V 2 bases and J 5 bases, with 6 bases left between them. The CDR3, as DNA: TGTGCCAGCAGCTTAATCGTGACCGGGGAGCTGTTTTTT. This encodes CASSLIVTGELFF. Drawing the rest from reference TRBV7-6 and TRBJ2-2, the complete variable domain is GAGVSQSPRYKVTKRGQDVALRCDPISGHVSLYWYRQALGQGPEFLTYFNYEAQQDKSGLPNDRFSAERPEGSISTLTIQRTEQRDSAMYRCASSLIVTGELFFGEGSRLTVL.

This clone was recorded a few times. The chain carries TRBV25-1 and TRBJ1-2, with D tentatively TRBD1 (5 bases). This CDR3 spans 12 amino acids. Germline V lookup: CDR1 MGHDK, CDR2 SYGVNS. V lost 6 bases and J 3 bases, leaving 8 bases between the germline ends. The CDR3 sequence: CASRDNYYGYTF. The CDR3 nucleotides read TGTGCCAGCAGGGACAACTACTATGGCTACACCTTC.

Relative to its sample, this clone is medium-sized. The chain joins TRBV27 to TRBJ2-7, with D possibly being TRBD2 (6 bases). The CDR3 extends over 14 amino acids. V was shortened by 7 bases and J by 1 base, with 14 bases between the two germline ends. Germline V gene lookup returns CDR1 MNHEY and CDR2 SMNVEV (reference sequence). The CDR3 loop reads CASTPRLGSYEQYV. Written as DNA, the CDR3 is TGTGCCAGCACCCCCCGACTAGGATCCTACGAGCAGTACGTC.

The chain joins TRBV6-4 to TRBJ2-2; 10 bases match TRBD1. Germline V gene data show CDR1 as MRHNA and CDR2 as SNTAGT. With V trimmed by 3 bases and J by 6 bases, 4 bases remained unmatched. There are 15 residues in the CDR3. The CDR3 here is CASSEGQGDPGELFF. For the CDR3, the DNA is TGTGCCAGCAGTGAAGGACAGGGGGATCCCGGGGAGCTGTTTTTT.

J is TRBJ2-2 and V is TRBV19, with a tentative D call TRBD2 (5 bases). In germline, CDR1 is LNHDA, CDR2 SQIVND (reference sequence). This CDR3 is built from 14 residues. The V end lost 3 bases, the J end lost 6 bases, and 11 bases lay between the germline ends. The CDR3 DNA follows: TGTGCCAGTAGTATGGCTAGCCGTCCCGGGGAGCTGTTTTTT. This sequence encodes CASSMASRPGELFF.